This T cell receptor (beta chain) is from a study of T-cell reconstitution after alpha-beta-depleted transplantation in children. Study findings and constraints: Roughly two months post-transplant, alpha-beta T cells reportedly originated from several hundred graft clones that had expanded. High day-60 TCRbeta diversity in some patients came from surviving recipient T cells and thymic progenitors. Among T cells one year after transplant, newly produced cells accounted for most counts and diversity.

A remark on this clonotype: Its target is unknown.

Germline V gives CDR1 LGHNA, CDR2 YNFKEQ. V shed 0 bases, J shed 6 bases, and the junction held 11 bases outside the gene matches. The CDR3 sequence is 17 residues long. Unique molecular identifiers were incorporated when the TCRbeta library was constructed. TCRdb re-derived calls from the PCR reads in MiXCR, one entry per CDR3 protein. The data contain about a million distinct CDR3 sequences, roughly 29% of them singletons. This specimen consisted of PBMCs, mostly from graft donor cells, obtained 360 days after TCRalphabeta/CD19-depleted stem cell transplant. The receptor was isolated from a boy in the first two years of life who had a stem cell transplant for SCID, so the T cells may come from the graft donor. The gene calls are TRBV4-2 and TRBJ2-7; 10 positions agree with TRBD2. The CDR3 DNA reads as TGTGCCAGCAGCCAAGATGCGGGCGGGACTAGCGTGGCCGAGCAGTACTTC. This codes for CASSQDAGGTSVAEQYF.